Each of the 21 T cell receptor beta chains below was sequenced from the same sample in a study of cytomegalovirus exposure and HLA in healthy donors. PCR used 60 Vbeta primers and 13 Jbeta primers. The protocol was immunoSEQ multiplex PCR, while the TCRdb copy is restricted to in-frame clones and leaves out a portion. The sample consists of about 110,000 clones, around 86% of them appearing once. The sequencing input was PBMCs. Every receptor here comes from a woman aged 25-40 years in good health and CMV-seronegative.

The chain recombines TRBV5-1 with TRBJ1-1; the D gene is possibly TRBD1 (6 bases). CDR3 length: 15 residues. V lost 4 bases to trimming and J lost 1 base, with 14 bases between them. Germline V gene data show CDR1 as SGHRS and CDR2 as YFSETQ. CDR3 DNA sequence: TGCGCCAGCAGCCACGTACAGGGATCGAACACTGAAGCTTTCTTT. Translated: CASSHVQGSNTEAFF.

The chain combines TRBV7-9 with TRBJ2-7, with 15 nucleotides matching TRBD2. The germline CDR1 and CDR2 sequences are SEHNR and FQNEAQ (reference sequence). V trimming: 1 base; J trimming: 0 bases; junction bases outside the gene matches: 4. CDR3 size: 18 residues. CDR3 DNA: TGTGCCAGCAGCTTAGTAGGACTAGCGGGAGGGAGCTCCTACGAGCAGTACTTC. Its translation is CASSLVGLAGGSSYEQYF. The full variable domain, rest sourced from reference TRBV7-9 and TRBJ2-7, is DTGVSQNPRHKITKRGQNVTFRCDPISEHNRLYWYRQTLGQGPEFLTYFQNEAQLEKSRLLSDRFSAERPKGSFSTLEIQRTEQGDSAMYLCASSLVGLAGGSSYEQYFGPGTRLTVT.

There are a few counts of this clone. Here the CDR3 reads CASSLTAEVETQYF. CDR3 sequence (DNA): TGTGCCAGCAGCTTGACAGCGGAAGTGGAGACCCAGTACTTC. The V and J genes are TRBV5-4 and TRBJ2-5, with D perhaps matching TRBD2 (5 bases). The CDR3 extends over 14 amino acids. Germline CDR1 is SGHNT and CDR2 is YYREEE (reference sequence). Trimming shortened V by 1 base and J by 5 bases, and 12 bases separated the two germline ends.

This rearrangement joins TRBV28 to TRBJ2-3; the D gene is possibly TRBD2 (5 bases). Germline V gives CDR1 MDHEN, CDR2 SYDVKM. The CDR3 extends over 13 amino acids. V lost 5 bases, J lost 2 bases, and 8 bases lay in between. In nucleotides, the CDR3 is TGTGCCAGCAGTGAGAGGGACACAGATACGCAGTATTTT. Its translation: CASSERDTDTQYF.

This clone was detected once. The gene calls are TRBV7-9 and TRBJ2-1, with 10 bases matching TRBD2. Germline lookup yields CDR1 SEHNR and CDR2 FQNEAQ (reference sequence). CDR3 length: 17 residues. V lost 1 base to trimming and J lost 6 bases; unmatched junction nucleotides: 9. CDR3 in amino acids: CASSLGVLAGVPNEQFF. The CDR3 nucleotides read TGTGCCAGCAGCTTAGGAGTTCTAGCGGGAGTTCCCAATGAGCAGTTCTTC.

About this clone: The junction shows a germline mismatch at one end, possibly a read error. This rearrangement joins TRBV5-6 to TRBJ2-7; D gene unclear. Per germline, CDR1 SGHDT and CDR2 YYEEEE. The CDR3 contains 13 residues. CDR3 DNA: TGTGCCAGCAGCTTGGCCGCGAGACTTGAAATCGGGTTC. Amino acids: CASSLAARLEIGF. Combining the CDR3 with reference TRBV5-6 and TRBJ2-7 gives the whole variable domain DAGVTQSPTHLIKTRGQQVTLRCSPKSGHDTVSWYQQALGQGPQFIFQYYEEEERQRGNFPDRFSGHQFPNYSSELNVNALLLGDSALYLCASSLAARLEIGFGPGTRLTVT.

The chain carries TRBV18 and TRBJ1-1; D uncertain. The CDR3 consists of 13 residues. Trimming shortened V by 5 bases and J by 1 base, and 8 bases separated the two germline ends. Germline V lookup: CDR1 KGHSH, CDR2 LQKENI. For the CDR3, the DNA is TGTGCCAGCTCATCTCAGAAGAACACTGAAGCTTTCTTT. Its translation: CASSSQKNTEAFF. The complete variable domain, with remaining parts taken from reference TRBV18 and TRBJ1-1, reads NAGVMQNPRHLVRRRGQEARLRCSPMKGHSHVYWYRQLPEEGLKFMVYLQKENIIDESGMPKERFSAEFPKEGPSILRIQQVVRGDSAAYFCASSSQKNTEAFFGQGTRLTVV.

V is TRBV30 and J is TRBJ2-7; 12 bases are a match to TRBD2. The CDR3 loop spans 18 amino acids. The germline CDR1 and CDR2 sequences are GTSNPN and SVGIG (reference sequence). Trimming at V came to 0 bases and at J to 0 bases, leaving 9 bases not matched to a gene. CDR3 coding DNA: TGTGCCTGGAGTGTACTAGCGGGAGGCCCTGGCCGCTCCTACGAGCAGTACTTC. It codes for CAWSVLAGGPGRSYEQYF.

The chain has TRBV19 and TRBJ1-4; weak D call: TRBD1 (6 bases). CDR1 and CDR2 from the germline V gene are LNHDA and SQIVND (reference sequence). V was trimmed by 6 bases and J by 7 bases, leaving 12 bases between them. The CDR3 is made up of 13 amino acids. CDR3 nucleotides: TGTGCCAGTAGAGACAGGTCCCGTGAAAAACTGTTTTTT. This gives the protein CASRDRSREKLFF.

The chain combines TRBV6-6 with TRBJ2-2; 11 bases are shared with TRBD2. The CDR3 covers 15 residues. The V segment lost 5 bases and the J segment 3 bases; nucleotides outside the gene matches: 2. Germline CDR1 and CDR2: MNHNY and SVGAGI (reference sequence). CDR3 sequence (DNA): TGTGCCAGCAGTCAACTAGCGGGAGACACCGGGGAGCTGTTTTTT. It translates to CASSQLAGDTGELFF.

V gene TRBV27 combines with J gene TRBJ2-1; 7 positions match TRBD2. The CDR3 consists of 17 residues. Unmatched junction bases numbered 15, after V lost 2 bases and J lost 8 bases. Germline assignment: CDR1 MNHEY and CDR2 SMNVEV (reference sequence). This CDR3 is CASSLRGGGSRPDEQFF. Written as DNA, the CDR3 is TGTGCCAGCAGTTTACGGGGAGGCGGGAGTCGTCCTGATGAGCAGTTCTTC.

This clone was detected once. The V call is TRBV5-5, the J call TRBJ2-7; the D gene is possibly TRBD2 (6 bases). The germline V and J ends were trimmed by 2 bases and 4 bases, with 10 bases remaining between them. CDR1 is SGHKS, CDR2 YYEKEE, per germline (reference sequence). This CDR3 has 13 residues. The CDR3 reads CASSFSAGYEQYF. The CDR3 bases are TGTGCCAGCAGCTTCTCTGCGGGGTACGAGCAGTACTTC.

CDR3 in DNA: TGTGCCAGCACCCACGGATTAGCGGGCCTCAATGAGCAGTTCTTC. Translating gives CASTHGLAGLNEQFF. This chain links TRBV7-9 with TRBJ2-1; TRBD2 matches 7 bases. This CDR3 is built from 15 residues. CDR1 is SEHNR, CDR2 FQNEAQ, per germline (reference sequence). V lost 7 bases, J lost 6 bases, and 12 bases stayed unmatched.

This clone is judged medium-sized. This CDR3 is also generated by other DNA sequences in the sample. V gene TRBV5-4 combines with J gene TRBJ1-5; 7 nucleotides line up with TRBD1. Germline trimming cut 0 bases from V and 6 bases from J; bases unmatched to any gene: 0. This CDR3 has 13 amino acids. CDR1 is SGHNT, CDR2 YYREEE, per germline (reference sequence). The CDR3 loop reads CASSLDRGQPQHF. In DNA, the CDR3 is TGTGCCAGCAGCTTGGACAGGGGTCAGCCCCAGCATTTT.

V is TRBV27 and J is TRBJ2-7; possible D gene TRBD1, 7 bases. V was trimmed by 5 bases and J by 4 bases, leaving 24 bases between them. The germline V gene has CDR1 MNHEY and CDR2 SMNVEV (reference sequence). This CDR3 has 17 amino acids. CDR3 amino acids: CASSRTGVRRGPYEQYF. Written as DNA, the CDR3 is TGTGCCAGCAGTCGTACAGGGGTTAGGCGGGGTCCTTACGAGCAGTACTTC.

A few counts support this clone. J is TRBJ2-3 and V is TRBV6-1, with TRBD1 matching 9 bases. CDR1 is MNHNS, CDR2 SASEGT, per germline. The CDR3 extends over 15 amino acids. V shed 7 bases, J shed 2 bases, and the junction held 7 bases outside the gene matches. This CDR3 is CASNTGTGHTDTQYF. Written as DNA, the CDR3 is TGTGCCAGCAATACCGGGACAGGGCACACAGATACGCAGTATTTT.

CDR3 nucleotide sequence: TGTGCCAGCAGCCTCGGAGGGGGGGGTTTGTTGGATGAAAAACTGTTTTTT. Translating it yields CASSLGGGGLLDEKLFF. V gene TRBV5-5 combines with J gene TRBJ1-4; weak D call: TRBD1 (6 bases). Trimming took 4 bases from V and 6 from J, leaving 22 bases between them. The CDR3 is 17 residues long. Germline V CDR1 and CDR2: SGHKS, YYEKEE (reference sequence).

The chain joins TRBV19 to TRBJ1-1; 8 bases map to TRBD1. The CDR3 sequence is 15 residues long. With 5 bases clipped from V and 1 base from J, the junction kept 6 bases outside the gene matches. The germline V gene encodes CDR1 LNHDA and CDR2 SQIVND (reference sequence). The CDR3 nucleotides are TGTGCCAGTAGTTGGGGGACAGGTGGGAACACTGAAGCTTTCTTT. Amino acids: CASSWGTGGNTEAFF.

The rearrangement links TRBV5-6 to TRBJ1-1, with 9 positions matching TRBD1. CDR3 length equals 15 residues. CDR1 is SGHDT and CDR2 is YYEEEE in the germline V gene. The junction had 6 bases not matched to a gene; V was cut back by 3 bases and J by 3 bases. The CDR3 DNA follows: TGTGCCAGCAGCTCTGGGACAGGGACGTACACTGAAGCTTTCTTT. Its translation is CASSSGTGTYTEAFF.

The V call is TRBV5-1, the J call TRBJ2-5, with 7 bases fitting TRBD1. V was pared by 0 bases and J by 5 bases, with 7 bases of the junction left unmatched. Germline CDR1 reads SGHRS; CDR2 reads YFSETQ. This CDR3 is built from 15 residues. The CDR3 sequence is CASSLEGGRMETQYF. The CDR3 DNA reads TGCGCCAGCAGCTTGGAAGGGGGCCGGATGGAGACCCAGTACTTC.

This clone was seen only a few times. V and J are TRBV27 and TRBJ2-5, with a possible D match to TRBD2 (7 bases). The V end lost 6 bases, the J end lost 1 base, and 24 bases lay between the germline ends. The CDR3 runs to 18 residues. CDR1 MNHEY and CDR2 SMNVEV come from the germline V gene (reference sequence). DNA of the CDR3: TGTGCCAGCAGGCCTGTGGGGGCGGGGGTAAACTTCCAAGAGACCCAGTACTTC. As protein: CASRPVGAGVNFQETQYF.